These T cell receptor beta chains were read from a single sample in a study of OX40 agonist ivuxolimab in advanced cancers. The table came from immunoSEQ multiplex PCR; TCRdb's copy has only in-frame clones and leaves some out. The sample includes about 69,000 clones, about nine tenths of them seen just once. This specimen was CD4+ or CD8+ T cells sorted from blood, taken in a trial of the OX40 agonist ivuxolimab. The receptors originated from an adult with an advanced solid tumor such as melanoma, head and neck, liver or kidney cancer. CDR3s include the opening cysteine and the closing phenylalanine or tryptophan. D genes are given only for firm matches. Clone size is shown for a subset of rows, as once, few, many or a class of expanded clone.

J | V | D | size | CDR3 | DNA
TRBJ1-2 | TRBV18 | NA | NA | CASSPAGNFYGYTF | TGTGCCAGCTCACCGGCCGGAAACTTCTATGGCTACACCTTC
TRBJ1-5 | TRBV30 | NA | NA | CAWSGGREMNQPQHF | TGTGCCTGGAGTGGGGGCAGGGAAATGAATCAGCCCCAGCATTTT
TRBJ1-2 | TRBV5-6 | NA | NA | CASSGDRGQAGGYTF | TGTGCCAGCAGCGGCGATCGGGGCCAGGCGGGAGGCTACACCTTC
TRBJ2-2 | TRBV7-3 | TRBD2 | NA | CASRGRGSGELFF | TGTGCCAGCAGGGGGAGGGGTTCCGGGGAGCTGTTTTTT
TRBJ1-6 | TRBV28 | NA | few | CASSRTEDNSPLHF | TGTGCCAGCAGTAGGACAGAAGATAATTCACCCCTCCACTTT
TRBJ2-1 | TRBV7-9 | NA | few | CASSLTLPDEQFF | TGTGCCAGCAGCTTAACCCTCCCGGATGAGCAGTTCTTC
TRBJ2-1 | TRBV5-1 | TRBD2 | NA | CASRPSPSGGEQFF | TGCGCCAGCAGACCTAGTCCTAGCGGGGGGGAGCAGTTCTTC
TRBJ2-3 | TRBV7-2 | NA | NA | CASTGLVLDTQYF | TGTGCCAGCACTGGGCTAGTTCTAGATACGCAGTATTTT
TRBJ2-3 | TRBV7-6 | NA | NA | CASSLGMADTQYF | TGTGCCAGCAGCTTAGGAATGGCAGATACGCAGTATTTT
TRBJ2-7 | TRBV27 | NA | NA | CASSPRGQYYEQYF | TGTGCCAGCAGTCCCAGGGGACAATACTACGAGCAGTACTTC
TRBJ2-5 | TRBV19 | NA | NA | CASGHQETQYF | TGTGCCAGTGGCCACCAAGAGACCCAGTACTTC
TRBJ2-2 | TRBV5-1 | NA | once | CASSLDREDTGELFF | TGCGCCAGCAGCTTGGACAGGGAGGACACCGGGGAGCTGTTTTTT
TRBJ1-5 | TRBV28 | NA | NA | CASSTPGHGWNQPQHF | TGTGCCAGCAGTACGCCGGGACATGGTTGGAATCAGCCCCAGCATTTT
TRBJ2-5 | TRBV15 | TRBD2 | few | CATRTSGGETQYF | TGTGCCACCCGGACTAGCGGGGGGGAGACCCAGTACTTC
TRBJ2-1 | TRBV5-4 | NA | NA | CASSPVRLGLNEQFF | TGTGCCAGCAGCCCAGTTAGGTTAGGGCTCAATGAGCAGTTCTTC
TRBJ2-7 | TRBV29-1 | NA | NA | CSVSGGVQGLEQYF | TGCAGCGTGTCCGGGGGCGTACAGGGCCTCGAGCAGTACTTC
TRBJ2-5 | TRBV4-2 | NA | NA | CASSQDWTTILGETQYF | TGTGCCAGCAGCCAAGATTGGACGACGATCTTGGGGGAGACCCAGTACTTC
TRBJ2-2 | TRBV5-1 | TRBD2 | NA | CASSGAGGLTNTGELFF | TGCGCCAGCAGCGGGGCGGGAGGCCTAACGAACACCGGGGAGCTGTTTTTT
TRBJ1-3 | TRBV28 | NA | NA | CASSRDSTSGNTIYF | TGTGCCAGCAGTAGAGACAGCACTTCGGGAAACACCATATATTTT
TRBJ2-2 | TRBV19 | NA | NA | CASTKETVNTGELFF | TGTGCCAGTACCAAGGAGACGGTCAACACCGGGGAGCTGTTTTTT
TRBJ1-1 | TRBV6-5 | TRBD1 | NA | CATAGQISEAFF | TGTGCCACCGCGGGACAGATTTCTGAAGCTTTCTTT
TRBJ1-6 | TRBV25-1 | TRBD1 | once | CASSEDRGNSPLHF | TGTGCCAGCAGTGAAGACAGGGGAAATTCACCCCTCCACTTT
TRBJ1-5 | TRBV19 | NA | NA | CASTLNRGSSNQPQHF | TGTGCCAGTACTCTAAACAGAGGAAGTTCCAATCAGCCCCAGCATTTT
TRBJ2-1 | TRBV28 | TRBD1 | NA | CATSVPGQGLYNEQFF | TGTGCCACCTCAGTTCCGGGACAGGGGCTCTACAATGAGCAGTTCTTC
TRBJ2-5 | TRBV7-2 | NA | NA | CASSWVGQETQYF | TGTGCCAGCAGCTGGGTTGGCCAAGAGACCCAGTACTTC
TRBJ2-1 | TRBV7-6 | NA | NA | CASSLLPGGNEQFF | TGTGCCAGCAGCTTATTGCCCGGGGGCAATGAGCAGTTCTTC
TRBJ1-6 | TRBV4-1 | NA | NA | CASNSNIGPGADSPLHF | TGCGCCAGCAACTCGAATATCGGACCAGGGGCAGATTCACCCCTCCACTTT
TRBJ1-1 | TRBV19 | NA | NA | CASSIAEGNTEAFF | TGTGCCAGTAGTATAGCTGAGGGGAACACTGAAGCTTTCTTT
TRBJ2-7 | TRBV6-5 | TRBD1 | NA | CASSYLTGVYEQYF | TGTGCCAGCAGTTATTTGACAGGGGTGTACGAGCAGTACTTC
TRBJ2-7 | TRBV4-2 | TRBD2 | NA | CASSLRLAGGEEQYF | TGTGCCAGCAGCCTGCGACTAGCGGGGGGGGAAGAGCAGTACTTC
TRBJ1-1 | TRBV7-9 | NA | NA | CASSFGGGTEAFF | TGTGCCAGCAGCTTTGGCGGGGGCACTGAAGCTTTCTTT
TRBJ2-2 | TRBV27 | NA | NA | CASSSRSTMAGELFF | TGTGCCAGCAGTTCCAGGTCCACTATGGCCGGGGAGCTGTTTTTT
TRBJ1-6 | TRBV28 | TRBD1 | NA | CASAPAGTVNSPLHF | TGTGCCAGCGCACCCGCCGGGACAGTTAATTCACCCCTCCACTTT
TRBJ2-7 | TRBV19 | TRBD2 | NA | CASSIPLAGLYEQYF | TGTGCCAGTAGTATTCCTCTAGCGGGGCTCTACGAGCAGTACTTC
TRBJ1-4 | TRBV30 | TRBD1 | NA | CAWALGTGQWGKLFF | TGTGCCTGGGCCCTTGGGACAGGGCAATGGGGAAAACTGTTTTTT
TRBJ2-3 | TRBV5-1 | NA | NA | CASSYNRRTDTQYF | TGCGCCAGCAGCTATAACCGGCGCACAGATACGCAGTATTTT
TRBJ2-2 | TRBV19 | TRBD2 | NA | CASHMGGGPNTRELFF | TGTGCCAGCCACATGGGCGGGGGGCCAAACACCAGGGAGCTGTTTTTT
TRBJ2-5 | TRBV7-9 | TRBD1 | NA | CASSLQGDKETQYF | TGTGCCAGCAGCTTGCAGGGGGACAAAGAGACCCAGTACTTC
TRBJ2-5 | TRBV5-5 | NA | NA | CASSLLVQETQYF | TGTGCCAGCAGCTTACTGGTTCAAGAGACCCAGTACTTC
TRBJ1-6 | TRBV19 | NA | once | CASSIMAGSYNSPLHF | TGTGCCAGTAGTATTATGGCAGGCTCCTATAATTCACCCCTCCACTTT
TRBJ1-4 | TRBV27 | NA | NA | CATGVYGTNEKLFF | TGTGCCACGGGGGTATATGGAACTAATGAAAAACTGTTTTTT
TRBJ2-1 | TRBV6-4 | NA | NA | CAGSRVPDTGNEQFF | TGTGCCGGCTCCAGGGTACCCGACACCGGCAATGAGCAGTTCTTC
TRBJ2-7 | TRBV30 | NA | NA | CAWSVYSTEQYF | TGTGCCTGGAGTGTATATAGCACCGAGCAGTACTTC
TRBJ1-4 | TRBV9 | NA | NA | CASSPMERTNEKLFF | TGTGCCAGCAGCCCCATGGAGAGGACTAATGAAAAACTGTTTTTT
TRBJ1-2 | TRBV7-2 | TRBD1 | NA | CASSSAGQGYGYTF | TGTGCCAGCAGCTCGGCGGGACAGGGGTATGGCTACACCTTC
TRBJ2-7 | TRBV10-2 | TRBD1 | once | CASSDRGLYEQYF | TGCGCCAGCAGCGACAGGGGGCTCTACGAGCAGTACTTC
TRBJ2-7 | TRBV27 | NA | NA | CASSEGRRSSYEQYF | TGTGCCAGCAGTGAGGGACGCAGGAGCTCCTACGAGCAGTACTTC
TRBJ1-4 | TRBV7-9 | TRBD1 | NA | CASSLPGQGGEKLFF | TGTGCCAGCAGCTTACCGGGACAGGGTGGCGAAAAACTGTTTTTT
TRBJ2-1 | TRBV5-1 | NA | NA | CASSLSPDTYNEQFF | TGCGCCAGCAGCTTGAGTCCGGACACCTACAATGAGCAGTTCTTC
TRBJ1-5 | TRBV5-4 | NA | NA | CASSLDTMGPQHF | TGTGCCAGCAGCTTGGACACAATGGGGCCCCAGCATTTT
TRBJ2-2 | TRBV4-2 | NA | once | CASNLNPGLNTGELFF | TGTGCCAGCAACCTAAACCCGGGATTAAACACCGGGGAGCTGTTTTTT
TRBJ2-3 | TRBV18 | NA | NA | CASSRGPGADTQYF | TGTGCCAGCTCGCGCGGGCCAGGGGCAGATACGCAGTATTTT
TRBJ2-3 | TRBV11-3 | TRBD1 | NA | CASRDRGTDTQYF | TGTGCCAGCCGGGACAGGGGGACAGATACGCAGTATTTT
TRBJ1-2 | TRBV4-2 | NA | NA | CASSQGGPEVGYGYTF | TGTGCCAGCAGCCAAGGGGGGCCGGAGGTCGGCTATGGCTACACCTTC
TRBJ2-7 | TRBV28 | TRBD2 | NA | CASSPLAGGPYEQYF | TGTGCCAGCAGTCCTTTAGCGGGAGGGCCCTACGAGCAGTACTTC
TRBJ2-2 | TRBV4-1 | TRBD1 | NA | CASSQEDRRSGELFF | TGCGCCAGCAGCCAAGAGGACAGGCGCTCCGGGGAGCTGTTTTTT
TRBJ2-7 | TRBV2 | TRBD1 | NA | CASRSGTGGYEQYF | TGTGCCAGCCGGTCAGGGACAGGGGGGTACGAGCAGTACTTC